This T cell receptor beta chain originates from a study of spatial heterogeneity in lung cancer. About the study: Sequencing consistently turned up more beta-chain sequences than alpha-chain sequences. Each distinct TCR and UMI combination averaged more than ten appearances in raw reads.

Described time point: sample taken at primary tumor resection. Researchers sequenced whole RNA taken from tumor, nontumor lung or frozen PBMC without sorting. Donation came from around 72 patients with untreated early-stage non-small cell lung cancer. Every TCR cDNA molecule bore a unique molecular identifier. One entry per CDR3 protein results from TCRdb running MiXCR on the 5' RACE reads. This sample yields 12,000 or so distinct CDR3 sequences, of which roughly 6.4% are seen a single time; 10% belongs to the top ten. This clonotype was seen ten or more times. For a library built for alpha chains, this beta chain is a stray read; little rests on its size. Germline CDR1 SGHRS, CDR2 YFSETQ. This CDR3 is built from 15 residues. Trimming took 4 bases from V and 5 from J; bases not matched to a gene: 7.

The sample in question was normal lung tissue next to the tumor, obtained at surgery. The receptor's source is a male donor with early-stage non-small cell lung cancer. This sequence joins TRBV5-1 and TRBJ2-7; 12 bases fit TRBD2. The CDR3 region is CASSPRLAGVNEQYF. CDR3 in DNA: TGCGCCAGCAGCCCGAGACTAGCGGGAGTTAACGAGCAGTACTTC.